This T cell receptor beta chain was documented in a study of CD8 T cells in Susac syndrome. Findings of the study overall: Individuals included in the TCR sequencing and HLA analysis were acknowledged by the study to be relatively few in number.

RNA was extracted with the RNeasy kit, and a quantity of about 0.45 to 1 ug was reverse transcribed using random hexamers. Across 54 Vbeta and 13 Jbeta, TCR beta CDR3 was amplified with immunoSEQ multiplex PCR. TCRdb re-called the immunoSEQ multiplex PCR reads through MiXCR, storing one row per CDR3 protein. The sample carries 200,000 or so distinct CDR3 sequences, about 94% recorded once. As regards this clonotype: The antigen is unknown.

CDR3 length equals 17 residues. The germline V and J ends were trimmed by 1 base and 0 bases, with 13 bases remaining between them. The specimen was CD8+ T cells from PBMCs. This clonotype was sampled from a human donor with multiple sclerosis. This chain links TRBV12-3 or TRBV12-4 with TRBJ1-3; no definite D call. The CDR3 DNA sequence: TGTGCCAGCAGTTTAGGACCTCCCTGGGCCTCTGGAAACACCATATATTTT. Translation gives CASSLGPPWASGNTIYF.